Below, one T cell receptor (beta chain) is given with its context. This specimen belongs to a study of T cell responses to AZD1222 COVID-19 vaccine. The repertoire was sequenced with immunoSEQ multiplex PCR; TCRdb's copy has only in-frame clones and lacks some. This sample yields under 130,000 clones, of which roughly 88% are seen a single time; approximately 22% belongs to the top ten. This TCR was recovered from an adult in good health. Sample: peripheral blood, taken on day 0 of AZD1222 vaccination.

This chain's CDR3 is CASSIQQGASYGYTF. The CDR3 DNA reads TGTGCCAGTAGTATACAACAGGGTGCTTCCTATGGCTACACCTTC. V and J are TRBV19 and TRBJ1-2, with D possibly being TRBD1 (6 bases). Trimming pared 2 bases from V and 4 bases from J, leaving 14 bases between. This CDR3 region has 15 residues. Germline loops: CDR1 LNHDA, CDR2 SQIVND (reference sequence).